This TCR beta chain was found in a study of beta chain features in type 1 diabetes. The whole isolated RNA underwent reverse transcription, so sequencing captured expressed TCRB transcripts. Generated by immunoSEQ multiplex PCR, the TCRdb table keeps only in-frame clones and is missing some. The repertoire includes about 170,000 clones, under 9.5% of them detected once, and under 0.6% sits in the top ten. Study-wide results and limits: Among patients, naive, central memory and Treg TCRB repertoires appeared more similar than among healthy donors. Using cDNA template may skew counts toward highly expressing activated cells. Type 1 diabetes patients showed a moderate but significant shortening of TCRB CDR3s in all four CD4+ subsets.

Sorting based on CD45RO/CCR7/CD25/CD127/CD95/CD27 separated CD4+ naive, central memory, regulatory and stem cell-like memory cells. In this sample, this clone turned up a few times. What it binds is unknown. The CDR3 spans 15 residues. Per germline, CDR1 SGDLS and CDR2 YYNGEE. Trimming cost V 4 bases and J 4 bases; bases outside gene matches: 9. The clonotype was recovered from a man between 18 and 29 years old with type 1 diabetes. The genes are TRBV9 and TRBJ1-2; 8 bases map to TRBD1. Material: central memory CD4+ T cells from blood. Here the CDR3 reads CASSSRGQGGYGYTF. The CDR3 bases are TGTGCCAGCAGCTCACGAGGACAGGGCGGCTATGGCTACACCTTC.